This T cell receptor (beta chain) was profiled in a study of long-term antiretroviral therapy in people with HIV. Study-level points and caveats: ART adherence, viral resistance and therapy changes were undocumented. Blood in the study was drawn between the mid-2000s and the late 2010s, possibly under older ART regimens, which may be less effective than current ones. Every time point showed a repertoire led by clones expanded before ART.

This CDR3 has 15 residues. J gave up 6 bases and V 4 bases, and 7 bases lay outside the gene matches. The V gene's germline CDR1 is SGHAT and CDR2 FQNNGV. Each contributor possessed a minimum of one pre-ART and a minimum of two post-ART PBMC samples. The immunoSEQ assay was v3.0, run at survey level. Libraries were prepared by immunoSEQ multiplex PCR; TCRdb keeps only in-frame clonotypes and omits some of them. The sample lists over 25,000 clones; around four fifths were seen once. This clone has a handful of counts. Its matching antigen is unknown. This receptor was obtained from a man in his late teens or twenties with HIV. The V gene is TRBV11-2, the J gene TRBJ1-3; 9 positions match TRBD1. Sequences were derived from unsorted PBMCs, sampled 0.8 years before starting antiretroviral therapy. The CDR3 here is CASSSGQGDENTIYF. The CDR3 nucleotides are TGTGCCAGCAGCTCGGGACAGGGTGATGAAAACACCATATATTTT. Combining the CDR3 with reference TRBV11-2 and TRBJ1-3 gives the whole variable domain EAGVAQSPRYKIIEKRQSVAFWCNPISGHATLYWYQQILGQGPKLLIQFQNNGVVDDSQLPKDRFSAERLKGVDSTLKIQPAKLEDSAVYLCASSSGQGDENTIYFGEGSWLTVV.